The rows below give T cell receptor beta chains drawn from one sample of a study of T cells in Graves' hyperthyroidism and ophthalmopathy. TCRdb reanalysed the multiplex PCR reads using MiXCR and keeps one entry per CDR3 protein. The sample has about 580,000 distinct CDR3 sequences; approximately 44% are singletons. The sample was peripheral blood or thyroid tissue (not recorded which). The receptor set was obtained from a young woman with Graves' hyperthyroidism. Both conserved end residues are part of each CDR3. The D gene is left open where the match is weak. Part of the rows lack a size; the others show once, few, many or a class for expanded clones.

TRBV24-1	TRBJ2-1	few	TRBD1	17	CATSDFAGGNPNDEQFF	TGTGCCACCAGTGATTTTGCAGGGGGAAACCCTAACGATGAGCAGTTCTTC
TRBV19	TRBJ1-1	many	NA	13	CASSITDNTEAFF	TGTGCCAGTAGTATAACAGATAACACTGAAGCTTTCTTT
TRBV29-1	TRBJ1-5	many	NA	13	CSVGDLGNQPQHF	TGCAGCGTCGGGGACTTGGGGAATCAGCCCCAGCATTTT
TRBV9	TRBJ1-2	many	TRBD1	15	CASSLLTGGYYGYTF	TGTGCCAGCAGCCTCTTGACAGGGGGTTACTATGGCTACACCTTC
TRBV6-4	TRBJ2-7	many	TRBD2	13	CASSELAVYEQYF	TGTGCCAGCAGTGAACTAGCGGTCTACGAGCAGTACTTC
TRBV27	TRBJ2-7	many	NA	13	CASSSGAPYEQYF	TGTGCCAGCAGCTCGGGGGCGCCCTACGAGCAGTACTTC
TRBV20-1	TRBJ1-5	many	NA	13	CSARWGGNQPQHF	TGCAGTGCTAGGTGGGGCGGCAATCAGCCCCAGCATTTT
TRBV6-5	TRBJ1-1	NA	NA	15	CASSYSGGENTEAFF	TGTGCCAGCAGTTACTCGGGGGGAGAGAACACTGAAGCTTTCTTT
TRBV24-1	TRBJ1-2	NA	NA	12	CATWQGGYGYTF	TGTGCCACTTGGCAGGGCGGCTATGGCTACACCTTC
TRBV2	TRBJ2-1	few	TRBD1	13	CASRTGGYNEQFF	TGTGCCAGCCGGACAGGGGGCTACAATGAGCAGTTCTTC
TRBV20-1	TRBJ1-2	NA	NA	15	CSAREGADGGAGYTF	TGCAGTGCTAGAGAAGGTGCCGACGGGGGGGCAGGCTACACCTTC
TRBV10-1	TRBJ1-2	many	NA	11	CASRSLYGYTF	TGCGCCAGCAGGAGCCTATATGGCTACACCTTC
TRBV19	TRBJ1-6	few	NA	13	CASSIGSDSPLHF	TGTGCCAGTAGTATAGGGTCCGATTCACCCCTCCACTTT
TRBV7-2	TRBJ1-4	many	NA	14	CASSLLGLNEKLFF	TGTGCCAGCAGCTTATTGGGCCTTAATGAAAAACTGTTTTTT
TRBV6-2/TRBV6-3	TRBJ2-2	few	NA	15	CASSYMAQGTGELFF	TGTGCCAGCAGTTACATGGCCCAAGGCACCGGGGAGCTGTTTTTT
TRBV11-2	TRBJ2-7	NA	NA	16	CASSLGGLQRTYEQYF	TGTGCCAGCAGCTTAGGTGGGCTCCAGAGGACCTACGAGCAGTACTTC
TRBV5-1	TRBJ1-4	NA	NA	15	CASSRLGITNEKLFF	TGCGCCAGCAGCCGGTTGGGAATTACTAATGAAAAACTGTTTTTT
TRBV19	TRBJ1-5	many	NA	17	CASSIPGARPQDEAQHF	TGTGCCAGTAGTATTCCGGGGGCCAGGCCCCAAGATGAAGCCCAGCATTTT
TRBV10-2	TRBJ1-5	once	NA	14	CASSEVESNQPQHF	TGCGCCAGCAGTGAGGTAGAAAGCAATCAGCCCCAGCATTTT
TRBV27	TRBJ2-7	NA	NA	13	CASMWPGSYEQYF	TGTGCCAGCATGTGGCCCGGATCCTACGAGCAGTACTTC
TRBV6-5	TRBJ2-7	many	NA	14	CASSYFGNSYEQYF	TGTGCCAGCAGTTACTTTGGAAACTCCTACGAGCAGTACTTC
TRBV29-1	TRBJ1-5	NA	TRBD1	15	CSAMKDRADNEPQHF	TGCAGCGCCATGAAGGACAGGGCTGACAATGAGCCCCAGCATTTT
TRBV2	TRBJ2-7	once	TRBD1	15	CASSAGQGARREQYF	TGTGCCAGCAGTGCTGGACAGGGGGCGCGTCGGGAGCAGTACTTC
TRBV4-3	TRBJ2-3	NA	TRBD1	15	CASSPGDRITDTQYF	TGCGCCAGCAGCCCGGGGGACAGGATCACAGATACGCAGTATTTT
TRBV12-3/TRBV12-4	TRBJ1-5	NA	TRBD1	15	CASSLAPWDSQPQHF	TGTGCCAGCAGTTTAGCCCCCTGGGACAGCCAGCCCCAGCATTTT
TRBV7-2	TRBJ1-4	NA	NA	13	CASSSAGDEKLFF	TGTGCCAGCAGCAGCGCGGGAGATGAAAAACTGTTTTTT
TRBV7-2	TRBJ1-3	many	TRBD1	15	CASSEWTGSGNTIYF	TGTGCCAGCAGCGAATGGACAGGGTCTGGAAACACCATATATTTT
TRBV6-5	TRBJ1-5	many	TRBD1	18	CASSYSMTGGLVNQPQHF	TGTGCCAGCAGTTACTCGATGACAGGGGGTCTGGTCAATCAGCCCCAGCATTTT
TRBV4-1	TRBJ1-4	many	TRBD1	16	CASSQEGGRVGEKLFF	TGCGCCAGCAGCCAAGAAGGGGGCAGGGTCGGTGAAAAACTGTTTTTT
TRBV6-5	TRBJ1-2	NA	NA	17	CASSLGGGAGANYGYTF	TGTGCCAGCAGCCTCGGGGGAGGGGCTGGAGCTAACTATGGCTACACCTTC
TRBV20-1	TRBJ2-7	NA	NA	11	CSAWGPYEQYF	TGCAGTGCTTGGGGTCCCTACGAGCAGTACTTC
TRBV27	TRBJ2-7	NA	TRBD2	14	CASSLFSGPYEQYF	TGTGCCAGCAGTTTATTTAGCGGGCCCTACGAGCAGTACTTC
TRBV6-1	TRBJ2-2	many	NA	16	CASSEGTPYNTGELFF	TGTGCCAGCAGTGAAGGGACACCATATAACACCGGGGAGCTGTTTTTT
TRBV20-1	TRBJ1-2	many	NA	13	CSARDQGYYGYTF	TGCAGTGCTAGAGATCAGGGGTACTATGGCTACACCTTC
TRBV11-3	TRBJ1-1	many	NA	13	CASSYGRGTEAFF	TGTGCCAGCAGCTACGGCCGGGGGACTGAAGCTTTCTTT
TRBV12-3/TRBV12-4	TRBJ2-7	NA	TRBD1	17	CASSPRPDRASSYEQYF	TGTGCCAGCAGTCCACGCCCCGACAGGGCGAGCTCCTACGAGCAGTACTTC
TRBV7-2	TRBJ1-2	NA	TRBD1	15	CASSFGQGAGYGYTF	TGTGCCAGCAGCTTCGGACAGGGTGCGGGCTATGGCTACACCTTC
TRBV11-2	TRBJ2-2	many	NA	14	CASSLSLMHGELFF	TGTGCCAGCAGCTTATCCCTCATGCACGGGGAGCTGTTTTTT
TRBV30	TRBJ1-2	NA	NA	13	CALELGIGYGYTF	TGTGCGCTGGAGTTAGGGATTGGCTATGGCTACACCTTC
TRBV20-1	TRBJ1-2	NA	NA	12	CSGDRREGGYTF	TGCAGTGGAGATCGCAGGGAGGGTGGCTACACCTTC
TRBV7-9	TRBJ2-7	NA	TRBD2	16	CASSRVVAGISYEQYF	TGTGCCAGCAGCCGCGTGGTAGCGGGAATCTCCTACGAGCAGTACTTC
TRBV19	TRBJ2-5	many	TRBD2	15	CASSILAGGQETQYF	TGTGCCAGTAGTATACTAGCGGGAGGGCAAGAGACCCAGTACTTC